Each of the 3 T cell receptor beta chains below was sequenced from the same sample in a study of blood T cell repertoires in COVID-19. Profiling relied on immunoSEQ multiplex PCR, and the TCRdb table lists in-frame clones only, not all of them. Of about 460,000 clones listed, roughly nine tenths are singletons. The specimen was PBMCs or T cells enriched from blood (not recorded which). Every receptor here comes from an older woman who had recovered from COVID-19.

The chain carries TRBV29-1 and TRBJ1-2; perhaps TRBD1 as D (6 bases). The CDR3 sequence is 12 residues long. The V end was cut by 4 bases, the J end by 0 bases, with 6 bases between. Germline V CDR1 and CDR2: SQVTM, ANQGSEA. This chain's CDR3 is CSVGQANYGYTF. As DNA, the CDR3 is TGCAGCGTTGGACAGGCTAACTATGGCTACACCTTC.

V usage is TRBV14 and J usage is TRBJ1-3; D is unresolved. This CDR3 is 13 amino acids long. Germline CDR1 is SGHDN and CDR2 is FVKESK. V was cut by 1 base and J by 4 bases, with 5 bases left in between. The CDR3 DNA is TGTGCCAGCAGCCAAGGAGGGGGAAACACCATATATTTT. Its translation is CASSQGGGNTIYF.

The chain has TRBV2 and TRBJ1-2; 7 bases are a match to TRBD1. The CDR3 spans 12 residues. Germline assignment: CDR1 SNHLY and CDR2 FYNNEI. With V trimmed by 8 bases and J by 7 bases, 7 bases remained unmatched. The CDR3 reads CASRTGGSGYTF. In nucleotides, the CDR3 is TGTGCCAGCCGGACAGGAGGTTCTGGCTACACCTTC.